This T cell receptor beta chain was identified during a study of siplizumab effects on memory and regulatory T cells. Study results and limitations: Mappable alloreactive CD4+ clones averaged around 74% Treg-derived with siplizumab versus approximately 25% in controls. Roughly 75-97% of dividing CD4+ or CD8+ clones were without an attributable naive or memory phenotype. The naive T cell population seemed more diverse than memory cells and seemed a major contributor to the alloresponse.

TCR templates numbering 95,000 to 100,000 were assayed per sample. Profiled with immunoSEQ multiplex PCR; TCRdb holds only in-frame clones, not every one. The sample lists about 100,000 clones; 91% were seen once. With regard to this clone: Its target is unknown. Other nucleotide sequences in the sample specify the same CDR3.

The origin of this receptor is a human donor in good health. The sequenced material came from CD4+ T cells sorted from blood.

CDR3 loop: CASSGQGVTEAFF. CDR3 nucleotides: TGTGCCAGCAGTGGACAGGGGGTCACCGAAGCTTTCTTT. V is TRBV6-1 and J is TRBJ1-1, with TRBD1 identical over 9 bases. The CDR3 contains 13 residues. Germline V gene sequence: CDR1 MNHNS, CDR2 SASEGT. V lost 4 bases, J lost 8 bases, and 5 bases stayed unmatched.